The 12 T cell receptor beta chains in this list originate from one sample, sequenced in a study of control samples from healthy donors and cancer patients. The method was immunoSEQ multiplex PCR; TCRdb's version includes in-frame clones alone and lacks a portion of them. The sample yields roughly 200,000 clones, over 90% seen once. The sequenced material came from blood. The receptors here all came from a man between 45 and 60 years old in good health.

The rearrangement uses TRBV7-9 and TRBJ2-5; D gene ambiguous. The CDR3 has 14 amino acids. Trimming removed 0 bases from V and 5 bases from J, with 10 bases in between. The germline V gene encodes CDR1 SEHNR and CDR2 FQNEAQ (reference sequence). In DNA form, the CDR3 reads TGTGCCAGCAGCTTAGCAAACAGACCGGAGACCCAGTACTTC. It yields the protein CASSLANRPETQYF. The whole variable domain, remainder taken from reference TRBV7-9 and TRBJ2-5, is DTGVSQNPRHKITKRGQNVTFRCDPISEHNRLYWYRQTLGQGPEFLTYFQNEAQLEKSRLLSDRFSAERPKGSFSTLEIQRTEQGDSAMYLCASSLANRPETQYFGPGTRLLVL.

CDR3 sequence (DNA): TGTGCCAGCAGCTGGGGTATGGTATACGAGCAGTACTTC. This gives the protein CASSWGMVYEQYF. This rearrangement joins TRBV5-6 to TRBJ2-7; D unresolved. Deletions cut 3 bases from V and 4 bases from J, with 11 bases between. The CDR3 extends over 13 amino acids. Germline-derived CDR1 and CDR2 are SGHDT and YYEEEE.

The V and J genes are TRBV30 and TRBJ2-1; D gene ambiguous. Per germline, CDR1 GTSNPN and CDR2 SVGIG (reference sequence). The CDR3 consists of 16 residues. Trimming left V 3 bases short and J 3 bases short, with 18 bases between. The CDR3 here is CAWSQLTAIDYNEQFF. As DNA, the CDR3 is TGTGCCTGGAGCCAACTTACGGCTATAGACTACAATGAGCAGTTCTTC. Combining the CDR3 with reference TRBV30 and TRBJ2-1 gives the whole variable domain SQTIHQWPATLVQPVGSPLSLECTVEGTSNPNLYWYRQAAGRGLQLLFYSVGIGQISSEVPQNLSASRPQDRQFILSSKKLLLSDSGFYLCAWSQLTAIDYNEQFFGPGTRLTVL.

V gene TRBV4-1 combines with J gene TRBJ2-5; 9 bases line up with TRBD1. CDR3 size: 14 residues. V shed 0 bases, J shed 4 bases, and the junction held 0 bases outside the gene matches. Germline values: CDR1 MGHRA, CDR2 YSYEKL. CDR3 DNA: TGCGCCAGCAGCCAAGAGACAGGGGGAGAGACCCAGTACTTC. Encoded protein: CASSQETGGETQYF.

As regards this clone: One end of the junction is discordant with germline, which a read error may explain. This sequence joins TRBV10-2 and TRBJ2-7; D call uncertain. CDR1 is WSHSY, CDR2 SAAADI, per germline. This CDR3 region has 12 residues. CDR3 sequence: CASSEYSSEQYF. In DNA form, the CDR3 reads TGCGCCAGCAGTGAGTATTCCTCCGAGCAGTACTTC.

This rearrangement joins TRBV5-1 to TRBJ1-3, with 8 bases that match TRBD1. CDR1 is SGHRS and CDR2 is YFSETQ in the germline V gene. CDR3 length: 18 residues. V shed 4 bases, J shed 7 bases, and the junction held 19 bases outside the gene matches. The CDR3 nucleotides are TGCGCCAGCAGCAACTACCTACAGGGGGACGATTATGACAACACCATATATTTT. Protein product: CASSNYLQGDDYDNTIYF.

V is TRBV7-7 and J is TRBJ2-7; D is unresolved. The ends were cut back, 1 base at V and 3 bases at J, with 10 bases in the middle. Germline assignment: CDR1 SSHAT and CDR2 FNYEAQ (reference sequence). There are 14 residues in the CDR3. CDR3 bases: TGTGCCAGCAGCTTAGAGGGCAGCTTCTACGAGCAGTACGTC. Its translation is CASSLEGSFYEQYV.

The chain joins TRBV11-1 to TRBJ1-3, with 7 nucleotides matching TRBD1. The V gene end was trimmed by 3 bases and the J gene end by 8 bases; junction bases not matched to a gene: 10. Germline loops: CDR1 SGHAT, CDR2 FQDESV (reference sequence). The CDR3 contains 15 residues. The CDR3 is CASSLEDRPRDTIYF. The DNA of the CDR3 is TGTGCCAGCAGCTTGGAGGACAGGCCAAGGGACACCATATATTTT.

The CDR3 loop reads CASSSGTVVGTQYF. The CDR3 nucleotides read TGCGCCAGCAGTTCCGGGACGGTCGTCGGTACGCAGTATTTT. The rearrangement uses TRBV23-1 and TRBJ2-3; D is perhaps TRBD1 or TRBD2 (5 bases each). TRBV23-1 is recorded as an ORF, its role being uncertain. This CDR3 is built from 14 residues. V lost 5 bases, J lost 8 bases, and 17 bases lay in between.

This clone was detected only once. As DNA, the CDR3 is TGTGCCAGCAGCCGGGGACCGTCGAGCTCCTATAATTCACCCCTCCACTTT. Translated: CASSRGPSSSYNSPLHF. The V call is TRBV7-2, the J call TRBJ1-6, with D maybe TRBD1 (5 bases). The CDR3 length is 17 residues. The V and J ends lost 5 bases and 0 bases respectively, with 14 bases between them. Germline CDR1 is SGHTA and CDR2 is FQGNSA.

This clone was seen once. The rearrangement joins TRBV29-1 to TRBJ2-7; D is perhaps TRBD1 (5 bases). Germline loops: CDR1 SQVTM, CDR2 ANQGSEA. Trimming stripped 7 bases from V and 9 bases from J, with 16 bases between. The CDR3 has 11 residues. The CDR3 spells CSAGSRDGQYF. In DNA form, the CDR3 reads TGCAGCGCTGGTAGCAGGGATGGGCAGTACTTC.

The chain combines TRBV5-5 with TRBJ2-3; 9 bases line up with TRBD1. The CDR3 loop spans 17 amino acids. Germline V gene lookup returns CDR1 SGHKS and CDR2 YYEKEE (reference sequence). Trimming at V came to 2 bases and at J to 4 bases, leaving 11 bases not matched to a gene. The CDR3: CASSFSYDRGDADTQYF. As DNA, the CDR3 is TGTGCCAGCAGCTTTTCCTATGACAGGGGGGACGCAGATACGCAGTATTTT.